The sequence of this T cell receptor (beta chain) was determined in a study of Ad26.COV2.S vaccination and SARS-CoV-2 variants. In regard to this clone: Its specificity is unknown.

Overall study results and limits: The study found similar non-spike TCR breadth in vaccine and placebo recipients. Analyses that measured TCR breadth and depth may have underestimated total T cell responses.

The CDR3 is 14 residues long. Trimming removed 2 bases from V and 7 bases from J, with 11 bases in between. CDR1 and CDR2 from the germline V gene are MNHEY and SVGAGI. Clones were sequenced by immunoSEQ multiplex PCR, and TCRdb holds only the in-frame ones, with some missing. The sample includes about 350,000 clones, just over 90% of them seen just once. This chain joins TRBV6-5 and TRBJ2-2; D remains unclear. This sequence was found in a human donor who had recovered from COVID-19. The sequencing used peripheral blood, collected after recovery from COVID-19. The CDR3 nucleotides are TGTGCCAGCAGTTACGATAGGTCCTACGGGGAGCTGTTTTTT. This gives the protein CASSYDRSYGELFF.